Sequencing of this T cell receptor (beta chain) was carried out in a study of cytomegalovirus exposure and HLA in healthy donors. PCR amplification relied on 60 Vbeta primers (plus 13 Jbeta primers). The method was immunoSEQ multiplex PCR; TCRdb's version includes in-frame clones alone and lacks a portion of them. The sample lists about 150,000 clones, more than 60% occurring once. Study results and limitations: Reports credit the classifier with highly specific, highly sensitive diagnosis of cytomegalovirus status.

Trimming left V 7 bases short and J 1 base short, with 13 bases between. The CDR3 spans 14 residues. In germline, CDR1 is SNHLY, CDR2 FYNNEI. A note on this clone: Its specificity is not known.

Regarding donors, all were healthy bone marrow donors. The sequence was collected from a woman in her twenties or thirties in good health and CMV-seropositive. Sequenced sample: PBMCs. V and J are TRBV2 and TRBJ1-1, with D perhaps matching TRBD1 (6 bases). CDR3 sequence: CASMTGTWNTEAFF. CDR3 nucleotide sequence: TGTGCCAGCATGACCGGGACATGGAACACTGAAGCTTTCTTT.